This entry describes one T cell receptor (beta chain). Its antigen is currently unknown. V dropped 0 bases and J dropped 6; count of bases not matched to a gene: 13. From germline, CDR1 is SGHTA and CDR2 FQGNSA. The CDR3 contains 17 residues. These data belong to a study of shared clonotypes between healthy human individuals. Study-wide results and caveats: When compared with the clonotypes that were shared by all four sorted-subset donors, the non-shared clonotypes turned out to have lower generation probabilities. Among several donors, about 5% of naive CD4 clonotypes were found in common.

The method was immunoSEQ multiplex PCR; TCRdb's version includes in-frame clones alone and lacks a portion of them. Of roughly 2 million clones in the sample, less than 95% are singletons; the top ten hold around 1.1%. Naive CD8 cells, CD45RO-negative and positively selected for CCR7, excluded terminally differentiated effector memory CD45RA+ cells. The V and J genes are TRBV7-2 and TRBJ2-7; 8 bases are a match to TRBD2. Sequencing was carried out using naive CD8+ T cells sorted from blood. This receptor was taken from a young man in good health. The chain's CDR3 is CASSLALISGAVVEQYF. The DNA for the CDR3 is TGTGCCAGCAGCTTAGCGCTAATTAGCGGGGCAGTGGTCGAGCAGTACTTC.